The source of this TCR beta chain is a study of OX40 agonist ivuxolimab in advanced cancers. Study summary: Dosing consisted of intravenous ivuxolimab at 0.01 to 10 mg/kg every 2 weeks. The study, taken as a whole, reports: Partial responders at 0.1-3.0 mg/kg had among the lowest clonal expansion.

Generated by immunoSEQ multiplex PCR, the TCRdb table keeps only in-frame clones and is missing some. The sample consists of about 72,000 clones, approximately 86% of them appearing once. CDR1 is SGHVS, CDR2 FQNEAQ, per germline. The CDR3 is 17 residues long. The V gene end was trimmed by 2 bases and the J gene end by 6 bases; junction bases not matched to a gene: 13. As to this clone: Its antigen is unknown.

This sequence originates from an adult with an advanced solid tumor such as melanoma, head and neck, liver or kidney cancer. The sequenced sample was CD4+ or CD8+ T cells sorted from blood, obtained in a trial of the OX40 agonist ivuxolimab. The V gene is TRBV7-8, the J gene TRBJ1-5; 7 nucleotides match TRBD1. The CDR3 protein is CASSLSRNRGGGQPQHF. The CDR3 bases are TGTGCCAGCAGCTTATCAAGAAACAGGGGTGGGGGTCAGCCCCAGCATTTT.